The next 27 T cell receptor beta chains were all read from a single sample in a study of blood T cell repertoires in COVID-19. Assay used: immunoSEQ multiplex PCR; TCRdb lists only in-frame clones, some missing. The sample carries about 300,000 clones, 65% to 90% recorded once. Sample: PBMCs or T cells enriched from blood (not recorded which). These receptors were obtained from a man aged 25 to 40 who had recovered from COVID-19.

The chain employs TRBV12-3 or TRBV12-4 and TRBJ1-3; D may be TRBD1 (6 bases). V lost 8 bases and J 7 bases, leaving 12 bases between the germline ends. The CDR3 has 12 amino acids. Here the CDR3 DNA reads TGTGCCAGCGGGGGGGGCTTGAACACCATATATTTT. Protein product: CASGGGLNTIYF.

The chain joins TRBV18 to TRBJ1-1, with a tentative D call TRBD1 (5 bases). Germline V gives CDR1 KGHSH, CDR2 LQKENI. There are 13 residues in the CDR3. The V and J ends lost 2 bases and 8 bases respectively, with 12 bases between them. The CDR3 bases are TGTGCCAGCTCACCAGGACCGACAGTCGAAGCTTTCTTT. Its translation: CASSPGPTVEAFF.

In nucleotides, the CDR3 is TGTGCCAGCAGCGCGAGTCGCAGGGGGCCTTATAATTCACCCCTCCACTTT. It is translated as CASSASRRGPYNSPLHF. V is TRBV9 and J is TRBJ1-6; TRBD1 aligns across 8 bases. CDR3 size: 17 residues. The germline V gene has CDR1 SGDLS and CDR2 YYNGEE. J gave up 4 bases and V 3 bases, and 9 bases lay outside the gene matches.

V and J are TRBV7-2 and TRBJ2-1; 11 bases match TRBD2. This CDR3 comprises 15 residues. Trimming removed 6 bases from V and 8 bases from J; junction bases left unmatched: 9. Germline V gene sequence: CDR1 SGHTA, CDR2 FQGNSA. CDR3 coding DNA: TGTGCCAGCAGAGTCCTAGCGGGAGGAGGGTATGAGCAGTTCTTC. Translation: CASRVLAGGGYEQFF.

The chain is built from TRBV24-1 and TRBJ2-7, with 8 positions matching TRBD1. CDR1 and CDR2 (germline): KGHDR, SFDVKD. The CDR3 is 17 residues long. V trimming: 3 bases; J trimming: 3 bases; junction bases outside the gene matches: 12. CDR3 in amino acids: CATSDKTGTGLGYEQYF. The DNA of the CDR3 is TGTGCCACCAGTGATAAAACCGGGACAGGCCTGGGCTACGAGCAGTACTTC.

V is TRBV23-1 and J is TRBJ2-7; D gene ambiguous. TRBV23-1 falls under the ORF class, with uncertain function. The germline V and J ends were trimmed by 0 bases and 3 bases, with 6 bases remaining between them. The CDR3 is made up of 13 amino acids. This chain's CDR3 is CASSQSLLYEQYF. The CDR3 region has the DNA TGCGCCAGCAGTCAATCCCTCCTCTACGAGCAGTACTTC.

The sample holds one count of this clone. The chain combines TRBV11-3 with TRBJ2-7; 7 bases are shared with TRBD1. The CDR3 totals 15 residues. V dropped 2 bases and J dropped 3; count of bases not matched to a gene: 7. The germline gives CDR1 SGHNT, CDR2 YENEEA. CDR3 sequence: CASSLSSTGLYEQYF. The CDR3, as DNA: TGTGCCAGCAGCTTATCTTCGACAGGGCTCTACGAGCAGTACTTC.

The chain joins TRBV7-6 to TRBJ2-7; 15 nucleotides match TRBD2. The V and J ends lost 0 bases and 3 bases, in that order; junction bases with no gene match: 0. Germline V lookup: CDR1 SGHVS, CDR2 FNYEAQ. The CDR3 totals 16 residues. The CDR3 sequence: CASSLAGLAGGYEQYF. In DNA, the CDR3 is TGTGCCAGCAGCTTAGCGGGACTAGCGGGGGGCTACGAGCAGTACTTC.

This clone came up a few times. CDR3: CAISESQSRGQGYGYTF. The CDR3 region has the DNA TGTGCCATCAGTGAGTCACAAAGTAGGGGACAGGGCTATGGCTACACCTTC. The chain joins TRBV10-3 to TRBJ1-2, with 9 bases lining up with TRBD1. CDR3 length equals 17 residues. V was pared by 0 bases and J by 4 bases, with 9 bases of the junction left unmatched. In germline, CDR1 is ENHRY, CDR2 SYGVKD.

The genes are TRBV7-2 and TRBJ1-1, with D uncertain. V was cut by 2 bases and J by 6 bases, with 13 bases left in between. Germline V CDR1 and CDR2: SGHTA, FQGNSA. The CDR3 is 14 amino acids. This chain's CDR3 is CASSLTWAEPEAFF. The CDR3 DNA reads TGTGCCAGCAGCTTAACGTGGGCCGAGCCTGAAGCTTTCTTT.

The chain is built from TRBV6-5 and TRBJ2-7; 8 positions agree with TRBD1. Germline CDR1 is MNHEY and CDR2 is SVGAGI. This CDR3 has 12 amino acids. J lost 7 bases, V lost 10 bases, and 9 bases had no gene match. The CDR3 reads CATADREAEQYF. DNA of the CDR3: TGTGCCACCGCGGACAGGGAGGCAGAGCAGTACTTC.

The V gene is TRBV7-9, the J gene TRBJ2-5; 9 nucleotides match TRBD2. Germline assignment: CDR1 SEHNR and CDR2 FQNEAQ (reference sequence). The CDR3 sequence is 15 residues long. Trimming at V came to 2 bases and at J to 5 bases, leaving 6 bases not matched to a gene. The DNA for the CDR3 is TGTGCCAGCAGCTTACTACTAGCGGGTATGGAGACCCAGTACTTC. Translating it yields CASSLLLAGMETQYF.

The chain is built from TRBV10-3 and TRBJ1-5, with 7 bases aligning to TRBD1. The CDR3 consists of 14 residues. V lost 5 bases and J lost 1; bases outside the gene matches: 2. The germline V gene encodes CDR1 ENHRY and CDR2 SYGVKD. CDR3 residues: CAISTTGSNQPQHF. CDR3 DNA: TGTGCCATCAGTACGACAGGGAGCAATCAGCCCCAGCATTTT.

The rearrangement joins TRBV10-1 to TRBJ2-7, with 15 bases identical to TRBD2. The CDR3 spans 17 residues. The ends lost 5 bases at V and 3 bases at J; junction bases unmatched: 8. The germline CDR1 and CDR2 sequences are WNHNN and SYGVQD (reference sequence). The CDR3 bases are TGCGCCAGCAGTACGGGACTAGCGGGAGGCAATCTCTACGAGCAGTACTTC. It translates to CASSTGLAGGNLYEQYF.

This chain connects TRBV3-1 (or the pseudogene TRBV3-2) to TRBJ2-7; 9 nucleotides align to TRBD2. With 4 bases clipped from V and 0 bases from J, the junction kept 13 bases outside the gene matches. This CDR3 has 18 residues. Germline loops: CDR1 LGHDT, CDR2 YNNKEL (reference sequence). In DNA form, the CDR3 reads TGTGCCAGCAGCCCTAAACTAGGGCGGGGGGGAAGCTCCTACGAGCAGTACTTC. Residues: CASSPKLGRGGSSYEQYF.

The CDR3, as DNA: TGTGCCAGTAGGAGCTACAGGGACGAGACTGAAGCTTTCTTT. It specifies CASRSYRDETEAFF. The chain is built from TRBV2 and TRBJ1-1; perhaps TRBD1 as D (6 bases). The germline CDR1 and CDR2 sequences are SNHLY and FYNNEI. With 9 bases removed from V and 5 bases from J, the gap between germline ends came to 19 bases. The CDR3 covers 14 residues.

The rearrangement links TRBV6-2 or TRBV6-3 to TRBJ1-2, with 7 bases matching TRBD1. The J segment lost 3 bases and the V segment lost 0 bases, leaving 7 bases of the junction unmatched. Germline CDR1 reads MNHEY; CDR2 reads SVGEGT. The CDR3 is made up of 16 amino acids. The CDR3 nucleotides are TGTGCCAGCAGTTACTCCAGAGGGGGCTTCTACTATGGCTACACCTTC. Translating gives CASSYSRGGFYYGYTF.

The J gene is TRBJ2-3, the V gene TRBV4-1; 7 bases align to TRBD1. Trimming cost V 1 base and J 4 bases; bases outside gene matches: 8. CDR3 length: 16 residues. Germline CDR1 reads MGHRA; CDR2 reads YSYEKL. The CDR3: CASSQGQGRGSDTQYF. The CDR3 DNA reads as TGCGCCAGCAGCCAAGGACAGGGAAGAGGTTCAGATACGCAGTATTTT.

V and J are TRBV30 and TRBJ1-2, with 7 bases aligning to TRBD1. J was trimmed by 0 bases and V by 2 bases; bases with no gene match: 12. CDR1 GTSNPN and CDR2 SVGIG come from the germline V gene (reference sequence). The CDR3 totals 17 residues. The CDR3 spells CAWSHRDSRFTNYGYTF. The CDR3 region has the DNA TGTGCCTGGAGTCACCGGGACAGCCGCTTTACTAACTATGGCTACACCTTC.

CDR3: CASSQVGRTGSYEQYF. As DNA, the CDR3 is TGTGCCAGCAGCCAAGTGGGCCGGACAGGTTCCTACGAGCAGTACTTC. The rearrangement uses TRBV14 and TRBJ2-7; 7 positions match TRBD1. Germline CDR1 SGHDN, CDR2 FVKESK. CDR3 length equals 16 residues. V dropped 1 base and J dropped 1; count of bases not matched to a gene: 7.

The V gene is TRBV6-4, the J gene TRBJ2-1; 9 nucleotides match TRBD2. The CDR3 runs 15 residues. CDR1 and CDR2 (germline): MRHNA, SNTAGT. Trimming took 0 bases from V and 7 from J; bases not matched to a gene: 4. The CDR3 protein is CASSDSAGGVNEQFF. CDR3 nucleotide sequence: TGTGCCAGCAGTGACTCGGCGGGGGGGGTAAATGAGCAGTTCTTC.

As to this clone: A much bigger clone sits one base away, suggesting this may be a read error. The identical CDR3 is also encoded by other nucleotide sequences in the sample. The chain links TRBV28 to TRBJ1-6, with D uncertain. CDR1 and CDR2 from the germline V gene are MDHEN and SYDVKM. V was cut by 3 bases and J by 0 bases, with 6 bases left in between. The CDR3 has 15 amino acids. This CDR3 reads CASSFGSSYNSPLHF. CDR3 sequence (DNA): TGTGCCAGCAGTTTCGGGAGCTCCTATAATTCACCCCTCCACTTT.

The chain joins TRBV3-1 (or the pseudogene TRBV3-2) to TRBJ2-2, with a possible D match to TRBD2 (6 bases). CDR1 is LGHDT, CDR2 YNNKEL, per germline (reference sequence). Between the trimmed V and J ends, which lost 4 bases and 4 bases, there was a span of 16 bases. The CDR3 is made up of 16 amino acids. CDR3: CASSPGWGDATGELFF. The CDR3 coding sequence is TGTGCCAGCAGCCCAGGATGGGGGGACGCCACCGGGGAGCTGTTTTTT.

The chain uses TRBV11-3 and TRBJ2-7, with 7 nucleotides matching TRBD1. The CDR3 loop spans 13 amino acids. J lost 2 bases, V lost 5 bases, and 3 bases had no gene match. Germline V gene data show CDR1 as SGHNT and CDR2 as YENEEA. The DNA for the CDR3 is TGTGCCAGCAGCCCCGGACAGGCCTACGAGCAGTACTTC. Protein: CASSPGQAYEQYF.

This clone has just one count. This chain uses TRBV21-1 with TRBJ1-2; the table's D call, TRBD1, was not checked against the DNA. TRBV21-1 is an annotated pseudogene. The CDR3 has 10 amino acids. In DNA, the CDR3 is TGTGCCAGCAGTAGGGACAGGGTCACCTTC. Its translation is CASSRDRVTF.

The chain employs TRBV10-3 and TRBJ2-7, with D possibly TRBD1 on 6 matching bases. The V gene's germline CDR1 is ENHRY and CDR2 SYGVKD. V was cut by 4 bases and J by 6 bases, with 13 bases left in between. There are 13 residues in the CDR3. The CDR3 region has the DNA TGTGCCATCAGTGCTATCACAGGGACCGAGCAGTACTTC. Translating it yields CAISAITGTEQYF.

This clone was recorded a few times. The chain couples TRBV13 to TRBJ2-1; 10 bases fit TRBD1. V gave up 5 bases and J gave up 3 bases; unmatched junction bases: 10. Germline V lookup: CDR1 PRHDT, CDR2 FYEKMQ (reference sequence). The CDR3 runs 17 residues. The CDR3 DNA is TGTGCCAGCAGCCAAATCGCCGGGACAGGGGACTACAATGAGCAGTTCTTC. Its translation is CASSQIAGTGDYNEQFF.